The 30 T cell receptor beta chains reported below all come from one sample, sequenced in a study of blood T cell repertoires in COVID-19. Generated by immunoSEQ multiplex PCR, the TCRdb table keeps only in-frame clones and is missing some. The sample shows 150,000 to 200,000 clones, 88% of them seen only once. The sample taken for sequencing was peripheral blood. The receptors stem from a man in his forties or fifties who had recovered from COVID-19.

This chain connects TRBV9 to TRBJ2-1; a weak D match, TRBD1 (6 bases). The CDR3 is 14 amino acids. Trimming shortened V by 4 bases and J by 5 bases, and 13 bases separated the two germline ends. Germline V gene lookup returns CDR1 SGDLS and CDR2 YYNGEE. CDR3 sequence: CASSISDSNNEQFF. CDR3 nucleotide sequence: TGTGCCAGCAGCATCTCGGACAGCAACAATGAGCAGTTCTTC. The variable domain in full, with the rest retrieved from reference TRBV9 and TRBJ2-1, is DSGVTQTPKHLITATGQRVTLRCSPRSGDLSVYWYQQSLDQGLQFLIQYYNGEERAKGNILERFSAQQFPDLHSELNLSSLELGDSALYFCASSISDSNNEQFFGPGTRLTVL.

V usage is TRBV6-5 and J usage is TRBJ2-1, with 8 bases lining up with TRBD2. The CDR3 is made up of 15 amino acids. Germline CDR1 is MNHEY and CDR2 is SVGAGI. V lost 7 bases, J lost 6 bases, and 11 bases stayed unmatched. DNA for the CDR3: TGTGCCAGCAACCTACTAGCGGACCCAGGCAATGAGCAGTTCTTC. This encodes CASNLLADPGNEQFF.

The chain is built from TRBV4-2 and TRBJ1-3; D is unclear. Germline-derived CDR1 and CDR2 are LGHNA and YNFKEQ. The CDR3 is made up of 17 amino acids. V dropped 0 bases and J dropped 0 bases, with 12 bases sitting between them. The CDR3 nucleotides read TGTGCCAGCAGCCAAGATAAGGCGGGGATCTCTGGAAACACCATATATTTT. Amino acids: CASSQDKAGISGNTIYF.

This sequence joins TRBV11-3 and TRBJ1-1; D gene unclear. The CDR3 is 13 residues long. The germline V gene encodes CDR1 SGHNT and CDR2 YENEEA. V lost 6 bases and J 2 bases, leaving 10 bases between the germline ends. DNA for the CDR3: TGTGCCAGCAGTCGCAGGATAAACACTGAAGCTTTCTTT. Residues: CASSRRINTEAFF.

The gene calls are TRBV19 and TRBJ2-1, with 10 bases identical to TRBD1. The CDR3 contains 14 residues. With 6 bases clipped from V and 8 bases from J, the junction kept 7 bases outside the gene matches. CDR1 and CDR2 (germline): LNHDA, SQIVND (reference sequence). The chain's CDR3 is CASRGDRGRDEQFF. In DNA, the CDR3 is TGTGCCAGTAGGGGGGACAGGGGCCGCGATGAGCAGTTCTTC.

The chain joins TRBV27 to TRBJ1-6; no clear D. The CDR3 totals 14 residues. The V end lost 3 bases, the J end lost 9 bases, and 12 bases lay between the germline ends. Germline CDR1 is MNHEY and CDR2 is SMNVEV (reference sequence). The CDR3: CASSFSDRGSPLHF. In DNA form, the CDR3 reads TGTGCCAGCAGTTTCTCCGACCGGGGTTCACCCCTCCACTTT.

The chain joins TRBV19 to TRBJ2-2, with D tentatively TRBD1 (6 bases). V was clipped by 4 bases and J by 4 bases, with 10 bases between them. Germline V gene lookup returns CDR1 LNHDA and CDR2 SQIVND (reference sequence). The CDR3 has 14 amino acids. As DNA, the CDR3 is TGTGCCAGTAGTACCCGGACAGTCACCGGGGAGCTGTTTTTT. This codes for CASSTRTVTGELFF.

A word on this clone: A junction boundary mismatches the germline segment, possibly from a read error. The V and J genes are TRBV5-6 and TRBJ2-2; 9 bases align to TRBD2. There are 16 residues in the CDR3. The V gene's germline CDR1 is SGHDT and CDR2 YYEEEE. CDR3 amino acids: CASRLAGLANTGELFF. The CDR3 bases are TGTGCCAGCAGATTGGCGGGACTAGCAAACACCGGGGAGCTGTTTTTT.

The chain joins TRBV28 to TRBJ2-1; D is uncertain. The V gene's germline CDR1 is MDHEN and CDR2 SYDVKM. The ends were cut back, 6 bases at V and 0 bases at J, with 6 bases in the middle. CDR3 length equals 13 residues. Here the CDR3 DNA reads TGTGCCAGCAGCGGTCGCTCCTACAATGAGCAGTTCTTC. Protein product: CASSGRSYNEQFF.

This clone was detected a few times. V gene TRBV7-2 combines with J gene TRBJ2-3, with a possible D match to TRBD2 (6 bases). Trimming stripped 5 bases from V and 6 bases from J, with 12 bases between. Germline V gene sequence: CDR1 SGHTA, CDR2 FQGNSA. CDR3 length: 13 residues. CDR3: CASSPGRDDTQYF. The CDR3 coding sequence is TGTGCCAGCAGCCCGGGGCGGGATGATACGCAGTATTTT.

The chain employs TRBV9 and TRBJ1-2; possible D gene TRBD1, 6 bases. The V and J ends lost 0 bases and 4 bases respectively, with 10 bases between them. This CDR3 has 14 amino acids. Per germline, CDR1 SGDLS and CDR2 YYNGEE. The CDR3 sequence is CASSVAQGLYGYTF. CDR3 in DNA: TGTGCCAGCAGCGTAGCTCAGGGGCTCTATGGCTACACCTTC.

This chain joins TRBV10-1 and TRBJ2-7; a weak D match, TRBD2 (5 bases). Germline V gene data show CDR1 as WNHNN and CDR2 as SYGVQD (reference sequence). The V gene lost 7 bases and the J gene lost 4 bases, with 14 bases spanning the gap. The CDR3 has 13 residues. CDR3 amino acids: CASIKRSGYEQYF. DNA of the CDR3: TGCGCCAGCATTAAGAGGTCGGGGTACGAGCAGTACTTC.

The chain carries TRBV15 and TRBJ2-1, with D hard to call. The V gene lost 1 base and the J gene lost 0 bases, with 7 bases spanning the gap. Looked up from germline, CDR1 is LNHNV and CDR2 is YYDKDF (reference sequence). CDR3 length equals 15 residues. The chain's CDR3 is CATSRAPGSYNEQFF. In nucleotides, the CDR3 is TGTGCCACCAGCAGAGCGCCAGGCTCCTACAATGAGCAGTTCTTC.

The rearrangement uses TRBV27 and TRBJ1-1; 9 positions agree with TRBD1. The CDR3 runs to 14 residues. The V segment lost 6 bases and the J segment 3 bases; nucleotides outside the gene matches: 5. Looked up from germline, CDR1 is MNHEY and CDR2 is SMNVEV (reference sequence). The CDR3 reads CASRTDRGDTEAFF. The CDR3 coding sequence is TGTGCCAGCAGAACCGACAGGGGGGACACTGAAGCTTTCTTT.

The chain combines TRBV30 with TRBJ1-6; D is uncertain. Trimming removed 2 bases from V and 6 bases from J, with 14 bases in between. The CDR3 runs 15 residues. The germline V gene has CDR1 GTSNPN and CDR2 SVGIG (reference sequence). The CDR3 bases are TGTGCCTGGAGTCGAGATCCAATCTCTAATTCACCCCTCCACTTT. It codes for CAWSRDPISNSPLHF.

This chain links TRBV27 with TRBJ2-3; the D gene is possibly TRBD2 (6 bases). CDR1 is MNHEY, CDR2 SMNVEV, per germline (reference sequence). The CDR3 runs to 14 residues. Trimming pared 2 bases from V and 7 bases from J, leaving 13 bases between. CDR3 amino acids: CASSLGGDGNTQYF. DNA of the CDR3: TGTGCCAGCAGTTTAGGCGGGGACGGGAATACGCAGTATTTT.

In this sample, this clone turned up once. The rearrangement joins TRBV5-1 to TRBJ2-1; perhaps TRBD2 as D (6 bases). Germline CDR1 is SGHRS and CDR2 is YFSETQ. This CDR3 contains 12 residues. The V gene lost 2 bases and the J gene lost 9 bases, with 9 bases spanning the gap. CDR3 DNA sequence: TGCGCCAGCAGCTTACTAGCTAGTGAGCAGTTCTTC. Translated: CASSLLASEQFF.

The genes are TRBV18 and TRBJ2-7; no firm D call. This CDR3 region has 12 residues. Trimming pared 4 bases from V and 3 bases from J, leaving 7 bases between. CDR1 is KGHSH and CDR2 is LQKENI in the germline V gene. Here the CDR3 DNA reads TGTGCCAGCTCACTTGGGCACTACGAGCAGTACTTC. This encodes CASSLGHYEQYF.

Only a few counts were recorded for this clone. The rearrangement joins TRBV30 to TRBJ1-1, with D unresolved. Germline-derived CDR1 and CDR2 are GTSNPN and SVGIG (reference sequence). Trimming stripped 0 bases from V and 1 base from J, with 9 bases between. This CDR3 is 14 amino acids long. The CDR3 region has the DNA TGTGCCTGGAGTGTACCGCACAGGAACACTGAAGCTTTCTTT. Its protein is CAWSVPHRNTEAFF.

The chain recombines TRBV7-2 with TRBJ1-1; 9 positions match TRBD1. Germline V lookup: CDR1 SGHTA, CDR2 FQGNSA. This CDR3 region has 14 residues. The trim removed 5 bases at V and 4 bases at J, leaving 5 bases unmatched. CDR3 amino acids: CASSLYRGRTEAFF. The CDR3 region has the DNA TGTGCCAGCAGCCTATACAGGGGGCGCACTGAAGCTTTCTTT.

This clone has a handful of counts. The genes are TRBV28 and TRBJ1-2; no clear D. The germline V gene has CDR1 MDHEN and CDR2 SYDVKM. The ends were cut back, 6 bases at V and 3 bases at J, with 14 bases in the middle. The CDR3 spans 14 residues. The DNA of the CDR3 is TGTGCCAGCAGCCACGGGAAACGGGACTATGGCTACACCTTC. This translates into CASSHGKRDYGYTF.

The J gene is TRBJ2-3, the V gene TRBV7-7, with D maybe TRBD2 (5 bases). There are 13 residues in the CDR3. CDR1 is SSHAT and CDR2 is FNYEAQ in the germline V gene (reference sequence). Trimming pared 1 base from V and 5 bases from J, leaving 7 bases between. The DNA for the CDR3 is TGTGCCAGCAGCTTAGAACGGGGAGATACGCAGTATTTT. This encodes CASSLERGDTQYF.

This rearrangement joins TRBV5-1 to TRBJ2-1; the match to TRBD1 covers 9 bases. Germline loops: CDR1 SGHRS, CDR2 YFSETQ. J was trimmed by 7 bases and V by 7 bases; bases with no gene match: 9. The CDR3 runs to 14 residues. The CDR3 loop is CASGRGQGENEQFF. CDR3 nucleotides: TGCGCCAGCGGGAGGGGACAGGGAGAAAATGAGCAGTTCTTC.

The chain has TRBV7-2 and TRBJ1-1; 7 bases match TRBD1. CDR3 length: 15 amino acids. V lost 2 bases to trimming and J lost 7 bases; unmatched junction nucleotides: 10. Germline lookup yields CDR1 SGHTA and CDR2 FQGNSA. CDR3 coding DNA: TGTGCCAGCAGCTTAAGTGGTGGACAGGCGCTTGAAGCTTTCTTT. Translating it yields CASSLSGGQALEAFF.

The chain combines TRBV5-1 with TRBJ2-1; D is uncertain. V was cut by 0 bases and J by 7 bases, with 14 bases left in between. The CDR3 runs 15 residues. In germline, CDR1 is SGHRS, CDR2 YFSETQ. The CDR3 spells CASSLASLNTNEQFF. The CDR3 DNA is TGCGCCAGCAGCTTGGCCTCTCTTAATACTAATGAGCAGTTCTTC.

The CDR3 here is CASSYSAVNTEAFF. CDR3 in DNA: TGTGCCAGCAGTTACTCAGCCGTTAACACTGAAGCTTTCTTT. The chain uses TRBV6-5 and TRBJ1-1; D remains ambiguous. This CDR3 is built from 14 residues. Germline assignment: CDR1 MNHEY and CDR2 SVGAGI. V was shortened by 0 bases and J by 2 bases, with 7 bases between the two germline ends.

This chain joins TRBV29-1 and TRBJ1-2, with a possible D match to TRBD1 (6 bases). The CDR3 is 14 amino acids. V was shortened by 6 bases and J by 8 bases, with 22 bases between the two germline ends. Germline V CDR1 and CDR2: SQVTM, ANQGSEA. The CDR3 DNA sequence: TGCAGCGTCTCCCATGGGGGCGGGGGAGGAGGCTACACCTTC. Its protein is CSVSHGGGGGGYTF.

This chain links TRBV11-3 with TRBJ2-3; tentative D call: TRBD1 (5 bases). The germline V gene encodes CDR1 SGHNT and CDR2 YENEEA. The length of the CDR3 is 13 residues. V lost 1 base and J 4 bases, leaving 6 bases between the germline ends. The CDR3 DNA sequence: TGTGCCAGCAGCTTAGCAGGGCCAGATACGCAGTATTTT. This translates into CASSLAGPDTQYF.

The CDR3 region is CASSVSETSVHEQYF. The CDR3 coding sequence is TGTGCCAGCAGTGTCTCCGAGACTAGCGTCCACGAGCAGTACTTC. This chain links TRBV9 with TRBJ2-7, with 8 bases fitting TRBD2. Germline CDR1 SGDLS, CDR2 YYNGEE. The V and J ends lost 5 bases and 5 bases, in that order; junction bases with no gene match: 12. The length of the CDR3 is 15 residues.

V is TRBV5-1 and J is TRBJ2-5; 12 bases line up with TRBD1. CDR3 size: 15 residues. With V trimmed by 4 bases and J by 5 bases, 6 bases remained unmatched. The germline V gene encodes CDR1 SGHRS and CDR2 YFSETQ. The CDR3 DNA sequence: TGCGCCAGCAGCCGGGACAGGGGGCCGGAGGAGACCCAGTACTTC. This sequence encodes CASSRDRGPEETQYF.